This T cell receptor beta chain appears in the sequencing data of a study of shared clonotypes between healthy human individuals (TCRdb year 2020). Regarding the study in general: The cohort comprised two women and three men aged 18 to 49 years. For each donor, three plates each were used for CD4 naive and CD4 memory, two plates were used for CD8 naive, and one plate was used for CD8 memory. The study deeply sequenced blood TCR repertoires of 5 or 6 healthy adults to estimate repertoire size and the extent of clonotype sharing between individuals. To increase sequencing depth and limit assay-specific biases, TCR repertoire library preparation and sequencing were carried out by different laboratories using diverse techniques. Leukapheresis yielded between about 0.9 and 9 billion PBMCs per donor.

CDR1 MNHGY and CDR2 SAAAGT were looked up in the germline V gene. Trimming removed 6 bases from V and 11 bases from J; the gene matches leave 18 bases unexplained. The CDR3 starts with the cysteine, ends with the phenylalanine, and has 15 residues. The only DNA kept is the CDR3, 45 bases in frame from the first base. To note about this clone: Its specific antigen is unknown. Per-base quality was not reported, and no clone a single base away is much larger than it.

Points the paper makes about the study in general: When a handful of donors were compared, the shared fraction of clonotypes was around 5.1% for naive CD4, about 4% for naive CD8, 2.3% for memory CD4, and around 0.4% for memory CD8. Sampling was restricted to blood, and TCR repertoires in tissues likely differ from the TCR repertoires found in blood. Rarefaction of sorted-subset datasets indicated incomplete sequencing despite the large sequencing depth. Estimated clonotype richness was generally larger for naive than for memory subsets. Pairwise subsampling led to the expectation that sequencing depth would affect the degree of clonotype sharing among donors. Because the study included only a small number of donors, the genetic and exposure-history diversity represented was limited. Clonotypes shared by all four sorted-subset donors showed higher generation probabilities than non-shared clonotypes.

Using the deep immunoSEQ assay, TCR CDR3 regions were amplified from genomic DNA by multiplex PCR. Genomic DNA extracted from each cell subset was distributed evenly over all wells of several immunoSEQ 96-well plates, and each plate served as one replicate. For sorted subsets, approximately 200 ng of genomic DNA, equivalent to around 31,000 T cell genomes, went into each replicate PCR. The purified libraries were quantified using a Qubit 3.0 fluorometer, sized with a Bioanalyzer 2100, and then quantified again using the KAPA Library Quantification kit. A separate single-read 150-cycle Illumina NextSeq 550 flow cell was used to sequence each immunoSEQ 96-well plate. On the study's bioinformatics: Because only junctional sequences without quality scores were contained in the immunoSEQ output, filtering matching that applied to full-length reads could not be performed. Sequences were annotated with PyIR, a Python wrapper for IgBLAST v1.9, and V/J genes and CDR3 were assigned using IMGT germline references. Any read was removed if the V/J assignment was weak (E-value above 1e-6), the CDR3 was missing, or the read contained stop codons, out-of-frame junctions, or ambiguous translated residues. A V3J clonotype was defined by an identical inferred V gene, J gene, and CDR3 amino acid sequence. Percentage overlap between repertoires was calculated by dividing the number of shared unique clonotypes by the size of the smaller repertoire. Repertoire richness was assessed with RTK rarefaction, the Chao1 estimator, and Recon v2.1 estimates of unobserved clonotypes. OLGA was used to compute generation probabilities for all TCRbeta clonotypes that the gDNA method yielded from a few donors. The source is immuneACCESS, and TCRdb retained only in-frame sequences with V and J called. Part of the clones is not carried over; for the studies checked, unresolved V genes explain less than half of this, and the remainder is unexplained. V and J calls plus clone size are reproduced from that table; the DNA served to infer D and trimming. A total of millions of clones appear in this sample, 85% to 95% of them only once. Of the sample, about 0.39% falls within the top ten clones.

Healthy HIV-negative adults with no recently reported acute infections or vaccinations were included as donors. Only Caucasian adults living in Nashville, Tennessee, USA were represented among the donors. CD4+ T cells were enriched by magnetic negative selection, after which naive cells were positively selected on CD45RA and the negative fraction was taken as the memory subset. Blood was obtained by leukapheresis, after which PBMCs were separated by Ficoll-Histopaque density gradient centrifugation and cryopreserved in liquid nitrogen vapor phase. Analytical flow cytometry was used to check the purity and quantity of each magnetically sorted T cell population. Genomic DNA was isolated from every sorted fraction and measured by UV absorbance on a Nanodrop 2000c.

The rearranged chain carries TRBV6-8 and TRBJ1-1, with 7 central nucleotides matching TRBD1. Sequenced input: naive CD4+ T cells from PBMCs. The cell subset or site label here, explained by the study, means: CD45RA+ positively selected. The sequence was obtained from a man younger than 30 in good health. Some clones in this sample may be carry-over from other donors' samples. The DNA is TGTGCCAGCAGCCAAGTACGCCGGGACAGCAATTCGGCTTTCTTT. Translated, this is CASSQVRRDSNSAFF.